This is a list of T cell receptor beta chains from one sample in a study of pediatric ulcerative colitis. Measured with immunoSEQ multiplex PCR; TCRdb has only the in-frame clones, and not every one. This table has around 68,000 clones, 77% appearing once. The specimen sequenced was blood. All receptors derive from a boy younger than 18 with moderate ulcerative colitis. CDR3s include the opening cysteine and the closing phenylalanine or tryptophan. D genes are given only for firm matches. The size of a clone is reported for some rows only, either as once, few or many, or as a class for expanded clones.

j_gene	v_gene	d_gene	abundance	CDR3nt	CDR3aa
TRBJ1-3	TRBV19	NA	few	TGTGCCAGTACCGCAACCCTCCAAGGGGTCTCTGGAAACACCATATATTTT	CASTATLQGVSGNTIYF
TRBJ2-1	TRBV7-2	NA	NA	TGTGCCAGCAGCCCCCTTGGGATAGCAGGATCCAGGTACAATGAGCAGTTCTTC	CASSPLGIAGSRYNEQFF
TRBJ2-3	TRBV5-1	TRBD1	NA	TGCGCCAGCAGCTTGGAAACCAGGGGGTTGGCAGATACGCAGTATTTT	CASSLETRGLADTQYF
TRBJ2-5	TRBV5-4	NA	NA	TGTGCCAGCAGCTTGGCCGCTGGGAGGGGGCAAGAGACCCAGTACTTC	CASSLAAGRGQETQYF
TRBJ2-7	TRBV5-6	TRBD1	few	TGTGCCAGCAGCTGGGACAGTTACGAGCAGTACTTC	CASSWDSYEQYF
TRBJ1-6	TRBV15	NA	NA	TGTGCCACCAGCCCCCGAGATTCACCCCTCCACTTT	CATSPRDSPLHF
TRBJ2-7	TRBV12-5	NA	NA	TGTGCTAGTGGTTTGGTGGGCGGCGGGGGCCTCTCCTACGAGCAGTACTTC	CASGLVGGGGLSYEQYF
TRBJ1-2	TRBV5-4	NA	once	TGTGCCAGCAGCTCGGGTCCGCTCGGCTACACCTTC	CASSSGPLGYTF
TRBJ1-6	TRBV5-1	NA	NA	TGCGCCAGCAGCTTGGACAGTTATAATTCACCCCTCCACTTT	CASSLDSYNSPLHF
TRBJ1-1	TRBV7-3	TRBD1	NA	TGTGCCAGCAGCTTGGGACAGCTGGGGGACACTGAAGCTTTCTTT	CASSLGQLGDTEAFF
TRBJ1-6	TRBV5-1	NA	once	TGCGCCAGCAGCGGGAATCAAAATTCACCCCTCCACTTT	CASSGNQNSPLHF
TRBJ1-1	TRBV10-3	TRBD1	NA	TGTGCCATCAGTGCCCGACAGGGGAGTTTTGGAAACACTGAAGCTTTCTTT	CAISARQGSFGNTEAFF
TRBJ2-7	TRBV9	TRBD2	few	TGTGCCAGCAGCGTTACTAGCGGAGCATACGAGCAGTACTTC	CASSVTSGAYEQYF
TRBJ1-1	TRBV10-3	NA	NA	TGTGCCATCAGTGAGCGGCAGGGTGGGCCGAACACTGAAGCTTTCTTT	CAISERQGGPNTEAFF
TRBJ1-1	TRBV27	NA	NA	TGTGCCAGCGGGTCGCCATCGCGCATGAACACTGAAGCTTTCTTT	CASGSPSRMNTEAFF
TRBJ1-1	TRBV7-9	NA	NA	TGTGCCAGCAGCTTAGCGCGGGCACGGACTGAAGCTTTCTTT	CASSLARARTEAFF
TRBJ2-1	TRBV5-6	NA	NA	TGTGCCAGCAGCTTGGTGGGCGCCGGGACGTTCAATGAGCAGTTCTTC	CASSLVGAGTFNEQFF
TRBJ2-1	TRBV10-2	TRBD1	NA	TGCGCCAGCAGTTACGGGACAGAACTAAGCAATGAGCAGTTCTTC	CASSYGTELSNEQFF
TRBJ1-3	TRBV30	NA	few	TGTGCCTGGAGTGAGGGATTTGGAAACACCATATATTTT	CAWSEGFGNTIYF
TRBJ2-6	TRBV10-3	NA	NA	TGTGCCATCAAGGACGGGTTCGGGGACCCTGGGGCCAACGTCCTGACTTTC	CAIKDGFGDPGANVLTF
TRBJ1-2	TRBV6-1	NA	NA	TGTGCCAGCACGGGTGGCTATGGCTACACCTTC	CASTGGYGYTF
TRBJ1-2	TRBV6-5	NA	NA	TGTGCCAGCAGACCCGACACACGGGATGGCTACACCTTC	CASRPDTRDGYTF
TRBJ2-3	TRBV5-1	NA	NA	TGCGCCAGCAGCGGGAGGACGGTTTCTAGCACAGATACGCAGTATTTT	CASSGRTVSSTDTQYF
TRBJ2-1	TRBV15	NA	NA	TGTGCCACCAGCAGAGATCTCGCGGGTCGATACAATGAGCAGTTCTTC	CATSRDLAGRYNEQFF
TRBJ1-4	TRBV5-1	NA	NA	TGCGCCAGCAGCTTGGTGGGGGAAAAACTGTTTTTT	CASSLVGEKLFF
TRBJ1-2	TRBV18	TRBD1	NA	TGTGCCAGCTCACCGGACAGGTTCTATGGCTACACCTTC	CASSPDRFYGYTF
TRBJ2-1	TRBV30	TRBD2	NA	TGTGCCTGGAGTTCCCCACCGGGACTAGCGGGTCTTAGCTCCTACAATGAGCAGTTCTTC	CAWSSPPGLAGLSSYNEQFF
TRBJ2-1	TRBV15	TRBD2	NA	TGTGCCACCAGCAGAGATCCGTCTAGCGGGACACTCTACAATGAGCAGTTCTTC	CATSRDPSSGTLYNEQFF
TRBJ1-2	TRBV9	TRBD1	NA	TGTGCCAGCAGCGGCGGACAGGGGGTCACATATGGCTACACCTTC	CASSGGQGVTYGYTF
TRBJ2-1	TRBV23-1	NA	NA	TGCGCCAGCAGTCTTGGGCTGACTCACAATGAGCAGTTCTTC	CASSLGLTHNEQFF
TRBJ2-2	TRBV11-2	NA	NA	TGTGCCAGCAGCCCCGGTGGGGAGCTGTTTTTT	CASSPGGELFF
TRBJ1-4	TRBV19	TRBD1	NA	TGTGCCAGTAGTCCGGGACAGGGGAATGAAAGACTGTTTTTT	CASSPGQGNERLFF
TRBJ2-5	TRBV9	TRBD2	NA	TGTGCCAGCAGCGTAGGGCCGGGGGGGCCTCGGGAGACCCAGTACTTC	CASSVGPGGPRETQYF
TRBJ1-2	TRBV25-1	NA	NA	TGTGCCAGCACGACCTCCGACAGGAACTATGGCTACACCTTC	CASTTSDRNYGYTF
TRBJ2-1	TRBV6-6	NA	NA	TGTGCCAGCAGGGACCAGGGGACCACCTACAATGAGCAGTTCTTC	CASRDQGTTYNEQFF
TRBJ2-3	TRBV13	TRBD2	NA	TGTGCCAGCAGCGCGCGAATTCTAGCGGGGGCTAGCACAGATACGCAGTATTTT	CASSARILAGASTDTQYF
TRBJ2-5	TRBV14	NA	NA	TGTGCCAGCAGCCGCTTGAGAGAGGAGACCCAGTACTTC	CASSRLREETQYF
TRBJ2-7	TRBV15	TRBD1	once	TGTGCCACCAGCGAGTCCTTGGCTAACAGGGGATACGAGCAGTACTTC	CATSESLANRGYEQYF
TRBJ1-2	TRBV5-1	TRBD1	NA	TGCGCCAGCAGCGGGGGACAGGGGGTGACTCGCTACACCTTC	CASSGGQGVTRYTF
TRBJ1-1	TRBV19	TRBD1	NA	TGTGCCAGTAGTGTGGACAGGGGGATCACTGAAGCTTTCTTT	CASSVDRGITEAFF
TRBJ2-7	TRBV7-7	TRBD2	few	TGTGCCAGCAGCTTAGGGGCTAGCGGGACTGACGAGCAGTACTTC	CASSLGASGTDEQYF
TRBJ2-4	TRBV7-8	NA	NA	TGTGCCAGCAGCCCCCCACCGTTTGGGAACATTCAGTACTTC	CASSPPPFGNIQYF
TRBJ2-4	TRBV10-3	NA	NA	TGTGCCATCAGTATGGGGGGCATTCAGTACTTC	CAISMGGIQYF
TRBJ2-7	TRBV2	NA	NA	TGTGCCAGCAGGAGGGGGGGGTCAACCTACGAGCAGTACTTC	CASRRGGSTYEQYF
TRBJ2-1	TRBV27	TRBD1	NA	TGTGCCAGCAGATTCCAGGGGGCTGCCTACAATGAGCAGTTCTTC	CASRFQGAAYNEQFF